By its share, the clone carrying this T cell receptor (beta chain) is medium-sized. The antigen remains undetermined. The data were taken from a study of breast tumors, draining lymph nodes, adjacent tissues. TCRdb reprocessed the multiplex PCR reads with MiXCR, giving one entry per CDR3 protein. Altogether 25,000 or so distinct CDR3 sequences are present, almost 70% being singletons, with the ten largest covering 23%. Findings of the study overall: Findings are consistent with lymph node origin and intratumoral expansion of most tumor T cells. Tumor TCR diversity was below lymph nodes but above nontumor tissue. Tumor T cell lymph node origin was a supported hypothesis, not proven. Tumor and nontumor repertoires were significantly more similar in luminal-like than in basal-like breast cancer.

The receptor was derived from a female donor with breast cancer. Some clones in this sample may be carry-over from other donors' samples. The sample was tumor-adjacent breast tissue.

The DNA of the CDR3 is TGCAGTGCTAGGGTAGGCAGGGGGGACAATTCACCCCTCCACTTT. Residues: CSARVGRGDNSPLHF. This rearrangement joins TRBV20-1 to TRBJ1-6, with 7 nucleotides matching TRBD1. Germline loops: CDR1 DFQATT, CDR2 SNEGSKA (reference sequence). The CDR3 is 15 amino acids. The V segment lost 3 bases and the J segment 7 bases; nucleotides outside the gene matches: 9.